The present TCR beta chain was sequenced within a study of regulatory T cells in long-lasting Graves disease. Time point in this sample: persistent/refractory GD, antithyroid drugs over 5 years with positive TRAb. PBMC RNA was the source of the TCR library. Peripheral blood, around 9.7 milliliters per patient, was collected in EDTA tubes. There are a few counts of this clonotype. Its specificity is not known. Construction of the TCR beta libraries employed iRepertoire HTBI primers in conjunction with Arm-PCR of CDR3 regions. Per the original methods: Samples jointly harbored 60 to 70 TRBV and more than eleven TRBJ segments. TCRdb recomputed calls from the multiplex PCR reads with MiXCR, one row per CDR3 protein. TCRdb, not the authors, supplied the V and J calls. Of fewer than 600,000 distinct CDR3 sequences listed, approximately 22% were seen once; the top ten hold about an eighth. There are 14 residues in the CDR3. From germline, CDR1 is DFQATT and CDR2 SNEGSKA (reference sequence). Germline trimming cut 2 bases from V and 6 bases from J; bases unmatched to any gene: 6.

Study-wide points: TRBV28, TRBJ1-2 and TRBJ2-5 were segments that persistent disease favored. The persistent group shared around 2,700 public clonotypes, more than the roughly 970 shared by new patients.

Sequences were derived from peripheral blood mononuclear cells (PBMCs), sampled when the disease was refractory, from a patient treated with antithyroid drugs. The sequence derives from a female donor with Graves disease. J is TRBJ2-7 and V is TRBV20-1; TRBD1 aligns across 11 bases. In DNA form, the CDR3 reads TGCAGTGCTAGACCGGACAGGGGGCGGTTCGAGCAGTACTTC. Its protein product is CSARPDRGRFEQYF.